This paragraph covers one TCR beta chain sequence. Its antigen remains unknown. One heparinised draw of blood, averaging roughly 120 mL, came from each donor. Per germline, CDR1 MDHEN and CDR2 SYDVKM. The CDR3 is 12 residues long. V was cut by 3 bases and J by 10 bases, with 12 bases left in between. The data were taken from a study of beta chain features in type 1 diabetes. Regarding the study as a whole: Sequencing from cDNA could over-represent high-TCR-expressing cells. Although PCR might favor shorter templates, it would do so equally in patients and controls. People with Type 1 diabetes carried modestly yet significantly shorter TCRB CDR3s in all four CD4+ subsets. When VDJ junctions were examined, type 1 diabetes patients showed fewer insertions and more deletions.

Investigators reverse transcribed all isolated RNA, so they sequenced expressed TCRB transcripts. TCRdb's copy holds only in-frame clones and misses some; the assay was immunoSEQ multiplex PCR. The repertoire holds under 300,000 clones, with about 11% as singletons. The receptor was derived from a man aged 30-40 years with type 1 diabetes. The chain combines TRBV28 with TRBJ2-5, with D maybe TRBD2 (5 bases). Sequenced sample: naive CD4+ T cells from blood. CDR3 sequence (DNA): TGTGCCAGCAGTTTGAGTCTGGCGGGCCAGTACTTC. It encodes CASSLSLAGQYF.